The TCR beta chain described here comes from a study of blood T cell repertoires in COVID-19. Overall study context: Samples came from the United States, Italy and Spain, spanning acute and convalescent COVID-19. PBMCs, B-cell-depleted T cells, or T cells were the source of the cDNA or gDNA that made up the material.

The V segment lost 0 bases and the J segment 6 bases; nucleotides outside the gene matches: 8. From germline, CDR1 is SGDLS and CDR2 YYNGEE. CDR3 size: 15 residues. Libraries were prepared by immunoSEQ multiplex PCR; TCRdb keeps only in-frame clonotypes and omits some of them. The table includes 39,000 or so clones, roughly four fifths detected once. This chain links TRBV9 with TRBJ1-1, with 7 nucleotides matching TRBD1. What was sequenced was peripheral blood. The TCR comes from a man aged 40-50 years with active or convalescent COVID-19. CDR3: CASSVGDRVGAEAFF. Here the CDR3 DNA reads TGTGCCAGCAGCGTAGGTGACAGGGTAGGCGCTGAAGCTTTCTTT. The whole variable domain, remainder taken from reference TRBV9 and TRBJ1-1, is DSGVTQTPKHLITATGQRVTLRCSPRSGDLSVYWYQQSLDQGLQFLIQYYNGEERAKGNILERFSAQQFPDLHSELNLSSLELGDSALYFCASSVGDRVGAEAFFGQGTRLTVV.